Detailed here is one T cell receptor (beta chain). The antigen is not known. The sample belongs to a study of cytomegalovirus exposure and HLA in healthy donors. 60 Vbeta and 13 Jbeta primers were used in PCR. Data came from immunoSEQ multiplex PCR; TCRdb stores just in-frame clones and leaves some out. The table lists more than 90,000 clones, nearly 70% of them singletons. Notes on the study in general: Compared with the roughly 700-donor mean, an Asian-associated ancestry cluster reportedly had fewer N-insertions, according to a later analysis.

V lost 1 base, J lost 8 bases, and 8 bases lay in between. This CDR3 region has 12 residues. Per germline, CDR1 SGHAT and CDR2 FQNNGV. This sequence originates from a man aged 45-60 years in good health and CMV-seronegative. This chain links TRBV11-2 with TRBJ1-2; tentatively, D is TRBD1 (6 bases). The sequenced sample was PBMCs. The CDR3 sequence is CASSLVQGGYTF. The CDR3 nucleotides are TGTGCCAGCAGCTTAGTGCAGGGGGGCTACACCTTC.